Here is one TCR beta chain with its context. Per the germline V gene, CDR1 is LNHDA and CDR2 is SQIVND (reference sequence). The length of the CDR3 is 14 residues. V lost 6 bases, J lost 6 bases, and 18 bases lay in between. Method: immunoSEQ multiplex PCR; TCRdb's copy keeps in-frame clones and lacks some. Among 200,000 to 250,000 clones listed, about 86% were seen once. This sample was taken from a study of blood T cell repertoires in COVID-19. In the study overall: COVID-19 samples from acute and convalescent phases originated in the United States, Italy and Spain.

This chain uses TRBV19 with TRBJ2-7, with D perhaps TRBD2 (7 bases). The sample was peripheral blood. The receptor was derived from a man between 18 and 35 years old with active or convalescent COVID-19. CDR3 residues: CASRYSGGPGEQYF. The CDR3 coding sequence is TGTGCCAGTAGGTATTCGGGGGGCCCAGGCGAGCAGTACTTC.